This entry describes one T cell receptor beta chain. The table lists this clonotype with many counts. Its binding antigen is unknown. The sample holds no much larger clone one base away, and base qualities are not on file. According to the study, the label for this sample's time point signals: newly diagnosed GD, antithyroid drugs for less than 3 months. For both TCR sequencing and RNA sequencing, RNA was extracted from PBMCs using TRIzol. The diagnosis of Graves' disease was made according to American Thyroid Association guidelines. Patients for the study were recruited at an endocrinology department in Xi'an, China. From each patient, 7.5 to 10 milliliters of peripheral blood was collected into an EDTA anticoagulant tube. Ficoll Paque Plus density gradient separation was used to isolate PBMCs, and no additional T cell sorting was done. An Agilent 2100 Bioanalyzer and agarose gel were used to check RNA quality, and a NanoDrop 2000 was used to measure RNA concentration.

The data were obtained in a study of regulatory T cells in long-lasting Graves disease (dated by TCRdb to the early 2020s). Background for the entire study: Newly diagnosed Graves' disease patients had taken antithyroid drugs for less than 3 months. Patients with persistent Graves' disease were compared with patients with newly diagnosed Graves' disease using TCR sequencing and RNA sequencing of peripheral blood. The study was conducted in China and was registered as a clinical trial. A total of about 35 samples underwent TCR sequencing, from around 13 patients with persistent Graves' disease and roughly 20 patients with newly diagnosed Graves' disease. The full study reports these points: Only the TCR beta chain was sequenced and analyzed. As a limitation, the authors acknowledged that the small sample size may reduce accuracy. Because the primary lesion, thyroid tissue, could not be accessed, the study looked at peripheral blood alone. Patients with persistent disease shared more public clonotypes (around 2,500) than newly diagnosed patients did (around 1,000). Preferential use of TRBV28, TRBJ1-2 and TRBJ2-5 was observed in persistent disease, whereas TRBV20-1 and TRBJ2-1 were favored in newly diagnosed disease. Compared with newly diagnosed patients, patients with persistent Graves' disease had lower TCR Shannon entropy and fewer highly expanded clones, which suggests clonal expansion.

V is clipped by 2 bases and J by 6 bases, and the sequence between their germline boundaries is 11 bases long. The cysteine opens and the phenylalanine closes a CDR3 of 14 amino acids. The read is trimmed to its CDR3 DNA, 42 bases read in frame from base 1. Libraries were prepared through multiplex PCR. Sequencing instrument: Illumina HiSeq 4000. TCR beta libraries were built with iRepertoire HTBI primers and Arm-PCR amplification of CDR3 regions. Before sequencing, the PCR products underwent gel purification. From the authors' description of their analysis: A total of roughly 58 TRBV and approximately 13 TRBJ segments were identified across samples and were used for gene usage analysis of CDR3 amino acid clonotypes. COPE and FqMerger were used to merge the filtered high-quality paired reads into contigs. BLAST was used to align contigs to IMGT TRBV, TRBD and TRBJ reference genes, and CDR3 was defined according to IMGT. Any clonotype with a frequency above 0.1% was classified as a highly expanded clone. Repertoire diversity was measured by Shannon entropy, and V-J evenness by the Gini coefficient. Clonotypes shared by more than one individual were considered public. In-frame beta chains were kept once TCRdb had trimmed the public reads at Q25 with fastp and called clones with MiXCR. Rows with one shared CDR3 protein collapse into an entry with the most common genes and DNA. These V and J calls derive from TCRdb rather than the authors' analysis. Counted in this sample were some 320,000 distinct CDR3 sequences; approximately 20% of them appeared once. The top ten clonotypes cover around 36% of the sample.

This TCR came from a female donor with Graves disease. The sample consisted of peripheral blood mononuclear cells (PBMCs), taken at new diagnosis, from a patient treated with antithyroid drugs. Rearrangement joined TRBV12-3 or TRBV12-4 to TRBJ2-1, and the D gene may be TRBD1, 5 bases matching. The DNA is as follows: TGTGCCAGCAGTTTAACAGGCAGCTCCAATGAGCAGTTCTTC. Translated, this gives CASSLTGSSNEQFF.